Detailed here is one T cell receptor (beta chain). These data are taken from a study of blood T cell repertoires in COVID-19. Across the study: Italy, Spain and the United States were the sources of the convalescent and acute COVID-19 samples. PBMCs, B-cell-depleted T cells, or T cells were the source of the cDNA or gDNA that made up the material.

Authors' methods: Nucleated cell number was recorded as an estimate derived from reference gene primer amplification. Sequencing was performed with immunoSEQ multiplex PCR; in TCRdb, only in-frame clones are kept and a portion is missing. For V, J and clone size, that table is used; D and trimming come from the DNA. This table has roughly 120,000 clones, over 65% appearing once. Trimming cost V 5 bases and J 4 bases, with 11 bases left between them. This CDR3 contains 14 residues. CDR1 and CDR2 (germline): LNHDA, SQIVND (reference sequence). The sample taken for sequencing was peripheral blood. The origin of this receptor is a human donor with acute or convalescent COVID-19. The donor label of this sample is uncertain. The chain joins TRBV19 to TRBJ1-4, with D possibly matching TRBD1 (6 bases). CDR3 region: CASSRGDNNEKLFF. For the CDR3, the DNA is TGTGCCAGTAGTCGGGGGGACAATAATGAAAAACTGTTTTTT.